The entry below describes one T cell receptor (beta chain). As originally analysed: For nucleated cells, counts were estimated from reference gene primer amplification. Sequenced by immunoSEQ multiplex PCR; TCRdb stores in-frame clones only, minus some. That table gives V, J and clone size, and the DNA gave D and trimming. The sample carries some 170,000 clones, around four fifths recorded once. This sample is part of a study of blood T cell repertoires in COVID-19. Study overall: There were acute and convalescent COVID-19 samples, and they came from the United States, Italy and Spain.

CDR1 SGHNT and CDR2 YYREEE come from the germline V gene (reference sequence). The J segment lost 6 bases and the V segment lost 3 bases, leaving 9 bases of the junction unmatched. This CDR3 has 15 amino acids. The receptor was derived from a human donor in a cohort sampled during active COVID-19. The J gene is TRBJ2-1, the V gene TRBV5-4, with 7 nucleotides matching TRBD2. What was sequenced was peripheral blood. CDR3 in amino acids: CASSSLAEPSNEQFF. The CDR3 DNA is TGTGCCAGCAGCTCCCTAGCGGAGCCAAGCAATGAGCAGTTCTTC.